The following is a T cell receptor beta chain sequence with its context. The sample originates from a study of long-term antiretroviral therapy in people with HIV. There are 13 residues in the CDR3. Germline CDR1 is WSHSY and CDR2 is SAAADI. V dropped 8 bases and J dropped 6 bases, with 13 bases sitting between them. A v3.0 immunoSEQ assay was performed at survey level. The table came from immunoSEQ multiplex PCR; TCRdb's copy has only in-frame clones and leaves some out. The sample yields approximately 24,000 clones, around three quarters seen once. The material was unsorted PBMCs, obtained 2.1 years after starting antiretroviral therapy. V is TRBV10-2 and J is TRBJ2-2, with D maybe TRBD2 (5 bases). This TCR was recovered from a man aged 25 to 45 with HIV. CDR3 loop: CASSLEVAGELFF. CDR3 nucleotides: TGCGCCAGCTCTCTGGAGGTGGCCGGGGAGCTGTTTTTT.